This TCR beta chain was captured by sequencing in a study of cytomegalovirus exposure and HLA in healthy donors. Background on the study: An earlier analysis found 95 million to 140 million unique TCR beta sequences from approximately 190 million T cells. Study results and limitations: TCR beta V- and J-gene trimming was later associated with a missense DCLRE1C variant. In an earlier analysis, about 87% or about 30%: the productive usage of most TCR beta V segments. TRBV6-2, TRBV6-3 and some other V segments were excluded as indistinguishable.

The PCR ran on 60 Vbeta and 13 Jbeta primers. Repertoires were generated with immunoSEQ multiplex PCR, while TCRdb's copy carries only in-frame clones and drops some. The sample has just over 150,000 clones; around four fifths are singletons. V was clipped by 0 bases and J by 8 bases, with 16 bases between them. CDR3 length equals 15 residues. Germline CDR1 is MGHRA and CDR2 is YSYEKL. This clone occurred once. Its matching antigen is unknown. This chain joins TRBV4-1 and TRBJ1-2, with D possibly matching TRBD1 (5 bases). The material sequenced was PBMCs. The sequence came from a young man in good health and CMV-seronegative. The CDR3 here is CASSQDRGGARGYTF. In nucleotides, the CDR3 is TGCGCCAGCAGCCAAGATAGAGGTGGGGCGCGAGGCTACACCTTC.